This TCR beta chain was captured by sequencing in a study of cytotoxic CD8 clonotypes in ibrutinib-treated CLL. Study background: After median approximately 74 months, around 15 stayed in remission, some twelve progressed; responses some 25 partial, 2 complete.

In its sample, this clone was seen a few times. Germline-derived CDR1 and CDR2 are MNHEY and SVGAGI. Trimming left V 5 bases short and J 9 bases short, with 15 bases between. This CDR3 spans 13 amino acids. Assay used: immunoSEQ multiplex PCR; TCRdb lists only in-frame clones, some missing. The table lists more than 200,000 clones, 70% of them singletons. The chain is built from TRBV6-5 and TRBJ2-3, with D perhaps matching TRBD1 (5 bases). The source material was PBMCs, sampled after 24 months of ibrutinib treatment. The clonotype was recovered from a human donor with chronic lymphocytic leukemia. CDR3: CASSQDTKGTQYF. Written as DNA, the CDR3 is TGTGCCAGCAGTCAAGACACGAAGGGGACGCAGTATTTT.